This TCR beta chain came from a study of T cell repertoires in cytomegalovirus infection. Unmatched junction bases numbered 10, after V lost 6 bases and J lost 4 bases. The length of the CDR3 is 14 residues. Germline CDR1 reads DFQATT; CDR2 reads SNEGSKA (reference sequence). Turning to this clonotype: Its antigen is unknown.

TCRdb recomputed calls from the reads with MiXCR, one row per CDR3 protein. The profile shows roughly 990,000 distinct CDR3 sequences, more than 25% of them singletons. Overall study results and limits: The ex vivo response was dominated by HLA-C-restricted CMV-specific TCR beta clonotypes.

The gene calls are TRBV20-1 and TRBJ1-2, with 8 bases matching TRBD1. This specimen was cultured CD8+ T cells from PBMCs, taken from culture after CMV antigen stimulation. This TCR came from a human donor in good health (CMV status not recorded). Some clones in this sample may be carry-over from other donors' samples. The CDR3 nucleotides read TGCAGTGCGGTGACAGGGGATGGGTTCTATGGCTACACCTTC. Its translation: CSAVTGDGFYGYTF.